Described below is a single TCR beta chain sequence and its context. The target antigen is unknown. CDR1 and CDR2 from the germline V gene are KGHSH and LQKENI. This CDR3 is built from 17 residues. Trimming cost V 3 bases and J 1 base; bases outside gene matches: 8. The data originate from a study of T cell responses to AZD1222 COVID-19 vaccine. Measured with immunoSEQ multiplex PCR; TCRdb has only the in-frame clones, and not every one. Among about 200,000 clones listed, roughly nine tenths were seen once. The study's findings and limits: Donors skewed white British and female; clonal diversity was possibly underestimated.

The material was peripheral blood, obtained 28 days after the second AZD1222 dose. The rearrangement links TRBV18 to TRBJ1-5, with TRBD1 identical over 8 bases. The receptor was derived from an adult who received the AZD1222 COVID-19 vaccine. Here the CDR3 DNA reads TGTGCCAGCTCACCCCCCAGGACAGGGAAGAGCAATCAGCCCCAGCATTTT. It yields the protein CASSPPRTGKSNQPQHF.